This section outlines one TCR beta chain sequence together with its context. Its binding antigen is unknown. Base qualities are missing; no much larger clone stands one base away. TCRbeta sequencing used genomic DNA from CD8+ cells, following the manufacturer's instructions. A genomics technology centre in Finland ran the TCRbeta sequencing, which was done with the immunoSEQ assay. The original pipeline was this. Clonotype tables produced by the immunoSEQ preprocessing pipeline were converted into VDJtools format, and non-productive clonotypes were filtered out. Samples with fewer than 10,000 reads were excluded, the remaining samples were subsampled to 10,000 reads, and most of the eight CND-RA samples met this threshold. Using the VDJtools CalcDiversityStats function on data subsampled to 10,000 reads, the Shannon-Wiener, Simpson and clonality indices were calculated. To infer antigen specificity, non-singleton TCRbeta clonotypes were hard-matched against VDJdb, with no mismatches permitted. CDR3 sequences that differed by one amino acid (Hamming distance 1) were grouped together into clusters with potentially shared antigen targets. Group enrichment of public clonotypes was tested with one-sided Fisher's exact tests after groups were resampled to six samples, with the procedure repeated ten times. Imported from immuneACCESS, the table was reduced by TCRdb to in-frame sequences with V and J called. These copies leave out some clones; in studies compared against another copy, an unresolved V gene accounts for under half, and the cause of the remainder is not known. D and trimming come from the DNA, and the V and J calls and clone size come from that table. The sample table lists some 4,100 clones, 72% of them with a count of one. The ten top clones hold around a third of the sample.

A negative result on the clinical CCP2 antibody test was shown by CND-RA patients, and progression of joint destruction was observed despite active therapy. Every CND-RA patient showed typical joint destruction in the wrists and ankles and had failed conventional anti-rheumatic therapy. CND-RA patients were sampled not at diagnosis but after long disease histories, which in several cases spanned decades. Approximately 50 millilitres of EDTA-anticoagulated peripheral blood were drawn from each patient. Peripheral blood mononuclear cells were isolated by Ficoll-Paque PLUS density gradient separation. Using AutoMACS magnetic bead positive selection, CD8+ cells were isolated from either fresh or cryopreserved PBMCs, and flow cytometry was used to check purity. Nucleospin Tissue or Tissue XS kits were used to extract genomic DNA, which was then quantified on a Qubit 2.0 fluorometer. The record originates from a study of CD8 T cells in seronegative destructive rheumatoid arthritis (dated by TCRdb to about 2020). Study-wide context: Seven of the eight CND-RA patients were receiving biological drugs at sampling. Rather than undergoing new sequencing, the seropositive RA, seronegative RA and healthy control comparison cohorts were drawn from an earlier published TCRbeta dataset. Peripheral CD8+ TCRbeta repertoires of CCP-negative destructive rheumatoid arthritis (CND-RA) patients were compared with newly diagnosed seropositive RA, seronegative RA and healthy controls.

The germline V gene sets CDR1 to LGHNA and CDR2 to YNFKEQ. The CDR3 runs 13 residues from the cysteine to the phenylalanine. Solely the CDR3 DNA is kept, with 39 bases framed from the first base. V and J lose 2 bases and 5 bases, and a span of 9 bases separates them. What the study reported, not specific to this receptor: More CMV-reactive and fewer influenza A-reactive CD8+ TCRbeta sequences were observed in CND-RA repertoires than in controls and other RA subtypes. After adjustment for age, less diverse and more clonal CD8+ TCRbeta repertoires appeared to be present in CND-RA patients than in other RA subtypes. A distinct set of enriched public clonotypes appeared to be carried by CND-RA patients, and this finding was interpreted by the authors as support for a separate disease subset. The study acknowledged the small size of the CND-RA cohort as a limitation. Across the 120,000 or so clonotypes tested, no public clonotype enrichment was retained after Benjamini-Hochberg correction. Because no diagnostic samples were available, the TCR repertoire differences may partly reflect poor disease control over the years rather than being present at onset.

In this chain, TRBV4-2 is recombined with TRBJ1-1, and possibly TRBD1, on 6 matching bases. The receptor comes from a woman aged 45 to 70 with seronegative destructive rheumatoid arthritis. Material: CD8+ T cells from blood. The CDR3 region: CASSQYRETEAFF. The base sequence is TGTGCCAGCAGCCAATACAGGGAAACTGAAGCTTTCTTT.